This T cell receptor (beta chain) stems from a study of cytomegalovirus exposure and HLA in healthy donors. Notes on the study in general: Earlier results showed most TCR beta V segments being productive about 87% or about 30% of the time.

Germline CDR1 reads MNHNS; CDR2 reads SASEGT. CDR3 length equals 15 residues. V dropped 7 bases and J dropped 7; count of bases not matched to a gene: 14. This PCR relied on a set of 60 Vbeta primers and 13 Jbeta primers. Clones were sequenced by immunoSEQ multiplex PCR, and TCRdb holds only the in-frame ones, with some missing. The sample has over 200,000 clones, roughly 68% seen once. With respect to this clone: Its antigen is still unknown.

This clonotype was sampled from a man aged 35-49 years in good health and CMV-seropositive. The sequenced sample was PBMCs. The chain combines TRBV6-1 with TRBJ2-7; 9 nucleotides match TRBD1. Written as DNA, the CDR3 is TGTGCCAGCACTTATGGGGGGACAGGGTTGAAGGAGCAGTACTTC. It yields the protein CASTYGGTGLKEQYF.